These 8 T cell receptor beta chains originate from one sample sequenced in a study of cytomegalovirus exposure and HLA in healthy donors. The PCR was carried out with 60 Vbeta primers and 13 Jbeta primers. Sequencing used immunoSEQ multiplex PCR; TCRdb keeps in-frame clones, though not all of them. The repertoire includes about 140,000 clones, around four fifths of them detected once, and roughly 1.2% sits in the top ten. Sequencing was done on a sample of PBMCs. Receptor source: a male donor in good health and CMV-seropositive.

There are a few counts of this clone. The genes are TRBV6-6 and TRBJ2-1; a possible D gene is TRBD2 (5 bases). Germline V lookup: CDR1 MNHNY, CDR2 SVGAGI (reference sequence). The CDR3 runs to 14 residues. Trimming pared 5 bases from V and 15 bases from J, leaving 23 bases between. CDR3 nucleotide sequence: TGTGCCAGCAGTGTTCCGGGATCCGGTAACCATATGTTCTTC. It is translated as CASSVPGSGNHMFF.

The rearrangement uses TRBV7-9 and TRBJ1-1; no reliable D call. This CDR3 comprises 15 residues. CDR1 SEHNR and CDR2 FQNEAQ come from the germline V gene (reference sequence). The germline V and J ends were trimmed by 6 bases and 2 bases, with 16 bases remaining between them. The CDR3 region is CASRAGVDGNTEAFF. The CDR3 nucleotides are TGTGCCAGCAGGGCTGGAGTTGACGGCAACACTGAAGCTTTCTTT.

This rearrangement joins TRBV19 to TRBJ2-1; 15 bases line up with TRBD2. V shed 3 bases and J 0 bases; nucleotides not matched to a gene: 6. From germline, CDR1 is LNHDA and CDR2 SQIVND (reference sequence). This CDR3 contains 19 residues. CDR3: CASSIGTSGGPSSYNEQFF. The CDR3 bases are TGTGCCAGTAGTATCGGGACTAGCGGGGGGCCAAGCTCCTACAATGAGCAGTTCTTC. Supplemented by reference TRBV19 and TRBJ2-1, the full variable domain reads DGGITQSPKYLFRKEGQNVTLSCEQNLNHDAMYWYRQDPGQGLRLIYYSQIVNDFQKGDIAEGYSVSREKKESFPLTVTSAQKNPTAFYLCASSIGTSGGPSSYNEQFFGPGTRLTVL.

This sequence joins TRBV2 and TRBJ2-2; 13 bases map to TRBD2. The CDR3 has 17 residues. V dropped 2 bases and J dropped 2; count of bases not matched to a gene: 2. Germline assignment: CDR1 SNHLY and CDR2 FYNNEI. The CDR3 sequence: CASSERGLAGNTGELFF. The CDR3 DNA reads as TGTGCCAGCAGTGAAAGGGGACTAGCGGGAAACACCGGGGAGCTGTTTTTT.

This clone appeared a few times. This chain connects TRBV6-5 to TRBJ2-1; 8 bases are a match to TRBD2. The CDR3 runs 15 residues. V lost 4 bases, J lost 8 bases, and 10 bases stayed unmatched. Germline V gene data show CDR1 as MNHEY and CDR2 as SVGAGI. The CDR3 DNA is TGTGCCAGCAGTTCCCTAGAAGCGGGAGTCTATGAGCAGTTCTTC. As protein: CASSSLEAGVYEQFF.

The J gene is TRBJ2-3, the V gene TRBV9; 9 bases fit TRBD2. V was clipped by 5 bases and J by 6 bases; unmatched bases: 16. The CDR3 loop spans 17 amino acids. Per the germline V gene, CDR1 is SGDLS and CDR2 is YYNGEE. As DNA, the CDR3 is TGTGCCAGCAGTCAGTATGCGCGGGGGGGCCCTACCGATACGCAGTATTTT. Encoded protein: CASSQYARGGPTDTQYF. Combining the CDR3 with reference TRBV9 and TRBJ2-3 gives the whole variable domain DSGVTQTPKHLITATGQRVTLRCSPRSGDLSVYWYQQSLDQGLQFLIQYYNGEERAKGNILERFSAQQFPDLHSELNLSSLELGDSALYFCASSQYARGGPTDTQYFGPGTRLTVL.

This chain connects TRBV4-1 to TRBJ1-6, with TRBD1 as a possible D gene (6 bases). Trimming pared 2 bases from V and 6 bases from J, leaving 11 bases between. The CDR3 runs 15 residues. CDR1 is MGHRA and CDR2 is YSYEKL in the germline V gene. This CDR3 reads CASSQKWTVNSPLHF. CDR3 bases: TGCGCCAGCAGCCAAAAATGGACAGTTAATTCACCCCTCCACTTT.

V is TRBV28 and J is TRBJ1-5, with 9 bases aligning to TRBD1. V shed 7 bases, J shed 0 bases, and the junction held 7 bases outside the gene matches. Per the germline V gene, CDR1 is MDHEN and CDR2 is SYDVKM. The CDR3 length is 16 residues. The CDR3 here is CASTRDRDYSNQPQHF. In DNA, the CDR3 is TGTGCCAGCACTCGGGACAGGGACTATAGCAATCAGCCCCAGCATTTT.